The T cell receptor beta chain described here comes from a study of blood T cell repertoires in COVID-19. Study-level information: From the United States, Italy and Spain came samples of acute and convalescent COVID-19. Sources were T cells, B-cell-depleted T cells, or PBMCs; the material itself was cDNA or gDNA.

This clone was seen only once. Germline loops: CDR1 SNHLY, CDR2 FYNNEI. The V end was cut by 5 bases, the J end by 4 bases, with 11 bases between. This CDR3 comprises 14 residues. In the source study's methods: Reference gene primer amplification in the assay estimated nucleated cell counts. TCRdb's copy holds only in-frame clones and misses some; the assay was immunoSEQ multiplex PCR. V and J calls and clone size are those listed in that table; D and trimming were worked out from the DNA. The repertoire includes roughly 140,000 clones, roughly 76% of them detected once, and about 8% sits in the top ten.

Sequenced input: peripheral blood. The source is a human donor with acute or convalescent COVID-19. The donor label of this sample is uncertain. The chain uses TRBV2 and TRBJ1-4; tentative D call: TRBD1 (6 bases). The CDR3 loop reads CASSRGGVNEKLFF. DNA of the CDR3: TGTGCCAGCAGTAGAGGGGGAGTTAATGAAAAACTGTTTTTT.